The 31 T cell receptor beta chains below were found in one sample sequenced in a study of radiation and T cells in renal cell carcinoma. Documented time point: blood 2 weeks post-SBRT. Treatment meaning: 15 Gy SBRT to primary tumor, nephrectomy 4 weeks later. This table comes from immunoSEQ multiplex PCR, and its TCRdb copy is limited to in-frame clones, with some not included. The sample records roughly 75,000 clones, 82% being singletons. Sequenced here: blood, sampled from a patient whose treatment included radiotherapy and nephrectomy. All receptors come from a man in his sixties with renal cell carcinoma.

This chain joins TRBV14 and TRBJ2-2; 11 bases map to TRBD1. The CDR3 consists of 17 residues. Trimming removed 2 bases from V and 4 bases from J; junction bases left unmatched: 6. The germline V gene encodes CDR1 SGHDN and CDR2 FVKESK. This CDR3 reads CASSQRGQGGRTGELFF. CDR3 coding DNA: TGTGCCAGCAGCCAACGGGGACAGGGGGGTCGCACCGGGGAGCTGTTTTTT.

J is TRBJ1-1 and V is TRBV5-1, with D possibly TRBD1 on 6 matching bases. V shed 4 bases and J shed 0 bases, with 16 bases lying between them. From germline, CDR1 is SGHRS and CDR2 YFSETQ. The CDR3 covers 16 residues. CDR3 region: CASSPRDKTMNTEAFF. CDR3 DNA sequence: TGCGCCAGCAGCCCCAGGGACAAGACCATGAACACTGAAGCTTTCTTT.

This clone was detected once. CDR3 in amino acids: CASSPLSRQIFEQYF. The CDR3 DNA reads as TGTGCCAGCAGCCCCCTGTCCCGACAGATATTCGAGCAGTACTTC. The chain carries TRBV7-9 and TRBJ2-7; TRBD1 is a possible D gene (5 bases). The CDR3 is made up of 15 amino acids. Trimming pared 5 bases from V and 6 bases from J, leaving 20 bases between. Germline lookup yields CDR1 SEHNR and CDR2 FQNEAQ (reference sequence). The variable domain in full, completed from reference TRBV7-9 and TRBJ2-7, reads DTGVSQNPRHKITKRGQNVTFRCDPISEHNRLYWYRQTLGQGPEFLTYFQNEAQLEKSRLLSDRFSAERPKGSFSTLEIQRTEQGDSAMYLCASSPLSRQIFEQYFGPGTRLTVT.

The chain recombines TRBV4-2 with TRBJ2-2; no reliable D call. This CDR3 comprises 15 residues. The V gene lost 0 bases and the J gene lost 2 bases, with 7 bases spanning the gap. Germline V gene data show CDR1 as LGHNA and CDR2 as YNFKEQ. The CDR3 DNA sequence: TGTGCCAGCAGCCAAGATGGCCTTAACACCGGGGAGCTGTTTTTT. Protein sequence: CASSQDGLNTGELFF.

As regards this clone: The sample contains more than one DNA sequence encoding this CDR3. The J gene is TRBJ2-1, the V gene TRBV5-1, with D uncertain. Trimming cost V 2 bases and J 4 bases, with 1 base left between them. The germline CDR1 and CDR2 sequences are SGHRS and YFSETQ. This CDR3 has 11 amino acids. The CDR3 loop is CASSLYNEQFF. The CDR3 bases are TGCGCCAGCAGCTTATACAATGAGCAGTTCTTC.

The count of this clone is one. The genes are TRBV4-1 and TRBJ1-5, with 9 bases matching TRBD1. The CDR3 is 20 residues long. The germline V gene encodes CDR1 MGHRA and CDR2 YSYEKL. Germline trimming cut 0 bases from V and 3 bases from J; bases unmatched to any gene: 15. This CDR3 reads CASSQDPPNPGQGNNQPQHF. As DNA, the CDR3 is TGCGCCAGCAGCCAAGATCCACCTAACCCGGGACAGGGAAACAATCAGCCCCAGCATTTT.

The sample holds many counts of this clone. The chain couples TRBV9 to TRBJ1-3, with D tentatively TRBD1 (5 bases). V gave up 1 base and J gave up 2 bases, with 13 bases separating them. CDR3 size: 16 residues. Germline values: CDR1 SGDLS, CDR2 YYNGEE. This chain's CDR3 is CASSVTPTGPGNTIYF. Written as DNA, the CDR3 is TGTGCCAGCAGCGTAACACCTACAGGCCCTGGAAACACCATATATTTT.

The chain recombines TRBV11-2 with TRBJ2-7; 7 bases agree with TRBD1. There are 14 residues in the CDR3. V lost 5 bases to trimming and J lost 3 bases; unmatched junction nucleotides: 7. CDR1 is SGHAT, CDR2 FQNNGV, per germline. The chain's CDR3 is CASSLDRVVYEQYF. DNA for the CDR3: TGTGCCAGCAGCCTCGACAGGGTTGTCTACGAGCAGTACTTC.

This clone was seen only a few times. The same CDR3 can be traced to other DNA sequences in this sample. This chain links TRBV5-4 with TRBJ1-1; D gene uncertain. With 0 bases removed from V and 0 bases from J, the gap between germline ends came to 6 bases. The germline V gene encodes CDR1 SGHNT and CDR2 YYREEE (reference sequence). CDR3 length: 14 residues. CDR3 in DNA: TGTGCCAGCAGCTTGGGCGGCTTGAACACTGAAGCTTTCTTT. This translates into CASSLGGLNTEAFF.

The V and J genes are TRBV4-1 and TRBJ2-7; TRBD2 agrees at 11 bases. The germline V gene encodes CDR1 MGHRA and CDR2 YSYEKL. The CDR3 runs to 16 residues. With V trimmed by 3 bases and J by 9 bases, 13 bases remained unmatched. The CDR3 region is CASSQSTSGRPGGQYF. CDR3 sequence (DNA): TGCGCCAGCAGCCAGTCAACTAGCGGGAGACCCGGAGGGCAGTACTTC.

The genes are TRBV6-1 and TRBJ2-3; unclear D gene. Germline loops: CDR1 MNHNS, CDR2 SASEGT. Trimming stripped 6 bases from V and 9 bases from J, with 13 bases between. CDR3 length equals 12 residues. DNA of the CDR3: TGTGCCAGCAGCGCAGCTATCCAGACGCAGTATTTT. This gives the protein CASSAAIQTQYF.

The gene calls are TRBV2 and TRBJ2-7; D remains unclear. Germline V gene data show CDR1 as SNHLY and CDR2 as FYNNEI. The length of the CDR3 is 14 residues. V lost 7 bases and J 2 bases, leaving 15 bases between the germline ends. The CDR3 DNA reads TGTGCCAGCATTATACCGGACCTTACCTACGAGCAGTACTTC. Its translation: CASIIPDLTYEQYF.

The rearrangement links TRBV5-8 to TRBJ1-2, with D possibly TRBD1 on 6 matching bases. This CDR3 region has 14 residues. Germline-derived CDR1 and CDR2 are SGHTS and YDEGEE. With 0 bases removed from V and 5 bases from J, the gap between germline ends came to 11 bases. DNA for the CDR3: TGTGCCAGCAGCTTGGCCAGGGGACGATATGGCTACACCTTC. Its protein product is CASSLARGRYGYTF.

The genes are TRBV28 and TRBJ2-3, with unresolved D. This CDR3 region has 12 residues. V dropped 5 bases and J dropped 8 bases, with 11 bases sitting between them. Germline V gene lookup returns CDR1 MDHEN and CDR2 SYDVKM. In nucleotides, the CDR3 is TGTGCCAGCAGTCCCTATCCTTCTACGCAGTATTTT. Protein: CASSPYPSTQYF.

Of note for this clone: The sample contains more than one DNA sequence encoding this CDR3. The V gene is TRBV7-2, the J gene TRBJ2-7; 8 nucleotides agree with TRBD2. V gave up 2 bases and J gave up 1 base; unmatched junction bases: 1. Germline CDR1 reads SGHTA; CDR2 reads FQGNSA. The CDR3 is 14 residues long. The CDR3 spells CASSLTSGSYEQYF. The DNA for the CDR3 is TGTGCCAGCAGCTTAACTAGCGGATCCTACGAGCAGTACTTC.

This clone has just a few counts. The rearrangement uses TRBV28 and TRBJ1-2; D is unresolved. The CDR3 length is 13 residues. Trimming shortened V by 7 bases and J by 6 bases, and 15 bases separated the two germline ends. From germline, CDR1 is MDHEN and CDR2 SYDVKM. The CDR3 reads CASNSAGRDGYTF. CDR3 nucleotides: TGTGCCAGCAATTCCGCAGGTCGTGATGGCTACACCTTC.

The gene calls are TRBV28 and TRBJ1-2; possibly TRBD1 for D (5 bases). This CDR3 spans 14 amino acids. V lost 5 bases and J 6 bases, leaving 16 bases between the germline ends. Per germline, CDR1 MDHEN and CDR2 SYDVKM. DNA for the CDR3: TGTGCCAGCAGTAAATCCGGGACGGCCCATGGCTACACCTTC. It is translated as CASSKSGTAHGYTF.

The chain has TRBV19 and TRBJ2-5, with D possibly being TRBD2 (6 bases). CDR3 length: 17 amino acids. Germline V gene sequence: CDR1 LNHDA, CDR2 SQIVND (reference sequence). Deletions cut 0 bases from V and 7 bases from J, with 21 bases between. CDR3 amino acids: CASSIDYGGSNGRTQYF. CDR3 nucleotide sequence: TGTGCCAGTAGTATAGATTACGGGGGATCTAATGGACGGACCCAGTACTTC.

The CDR3 loop is CASSVDRGDTEAFF. Here the CDR3 DNA reads TGTGCCAGCAGTGTCGACAGGGGGGACACTGAAGCTTTCTTT. The V and J genes are TRBV2 and TRBJ1-1, with 9 bases identical to TRBD1. This CDR3 has 14 residues. Germline CDR1 is SNHLY and CDR2 is FYNNEI. V shed 4 bases and J 3 bases; nucleotides not matched to a gene: 3. Complete variable domain (other parts from reference TRBV2 and TRBJ1-1): EPEVTQTPSHQVTQMGQEVILRCVPISNHLYFYWYRQILGQKVEFLVSFYNNEISEKSEIFDDQFSVERPDGSNFTLKIRSTKLEDSAMYFCASSVDRGDTEAFFGQGTRLTVV.

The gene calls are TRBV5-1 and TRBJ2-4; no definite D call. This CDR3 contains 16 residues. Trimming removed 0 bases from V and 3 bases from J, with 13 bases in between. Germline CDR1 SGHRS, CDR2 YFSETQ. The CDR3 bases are TGCGCCAGCAGCTTGGAGGGTGGGGTAGTCAAAAACATTCAGTACTTC. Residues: CASSLEGGVVKNIQYF.

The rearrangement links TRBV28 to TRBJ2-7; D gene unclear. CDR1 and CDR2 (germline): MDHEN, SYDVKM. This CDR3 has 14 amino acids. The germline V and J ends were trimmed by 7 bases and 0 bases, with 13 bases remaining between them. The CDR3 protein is CASTPRFSSYEQYF. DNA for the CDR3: TGTGCCAGCACCCCCCGGTTTAGCTCCTACGAGCAGTACTTC.

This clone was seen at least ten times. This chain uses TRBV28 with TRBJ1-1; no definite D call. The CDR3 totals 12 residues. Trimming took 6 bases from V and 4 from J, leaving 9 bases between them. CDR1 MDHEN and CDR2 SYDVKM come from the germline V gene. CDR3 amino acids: CASSLYATEAFF. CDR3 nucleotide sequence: TGTGCCAGCAGCCTTTACGCCACTGAAGCTTTCTTT.

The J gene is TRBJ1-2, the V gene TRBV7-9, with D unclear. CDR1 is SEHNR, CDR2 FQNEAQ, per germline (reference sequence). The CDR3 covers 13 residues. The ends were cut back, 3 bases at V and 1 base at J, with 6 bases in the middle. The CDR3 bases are TGTGCCAGCAGCTTGGGGAATAACTATGGCTACACCTTC. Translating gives CASSLGNNYGYTF.

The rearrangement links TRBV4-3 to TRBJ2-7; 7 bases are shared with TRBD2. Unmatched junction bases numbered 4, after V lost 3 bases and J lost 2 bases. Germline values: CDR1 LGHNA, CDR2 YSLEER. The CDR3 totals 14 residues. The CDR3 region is CASSQRETPYEQYF. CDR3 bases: TGCGCCAGCAGCCAGCGGGAGACCCCCTACGAGCAGTACTTC.

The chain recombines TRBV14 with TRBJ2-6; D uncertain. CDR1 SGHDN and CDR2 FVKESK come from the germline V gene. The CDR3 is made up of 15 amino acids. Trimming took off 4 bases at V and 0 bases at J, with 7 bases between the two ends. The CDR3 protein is CASSPTSSGANVLTF. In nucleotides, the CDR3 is TGTGCCAGCAGCCCCACCTCCTCTGGGGCCAACGTCCTGACTTTC.

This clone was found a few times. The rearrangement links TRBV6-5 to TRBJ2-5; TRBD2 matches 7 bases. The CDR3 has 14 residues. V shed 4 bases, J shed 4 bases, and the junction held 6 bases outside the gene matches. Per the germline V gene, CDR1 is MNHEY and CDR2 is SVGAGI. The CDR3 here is CASSSGGGPETQYF. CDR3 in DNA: TGTGCCAGCAGTTCCGGCGGGGGACCAGAGACCCAGTACTTC.

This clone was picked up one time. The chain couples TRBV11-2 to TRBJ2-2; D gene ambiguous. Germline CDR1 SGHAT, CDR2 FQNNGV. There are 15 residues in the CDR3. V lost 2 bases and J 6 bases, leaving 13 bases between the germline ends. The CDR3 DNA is TGTGCCAGCAGCTTAAGTCCGGCCCCTCCCGGGGAGCTGTTTTTT. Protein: CASSLSPAPPGELFF.

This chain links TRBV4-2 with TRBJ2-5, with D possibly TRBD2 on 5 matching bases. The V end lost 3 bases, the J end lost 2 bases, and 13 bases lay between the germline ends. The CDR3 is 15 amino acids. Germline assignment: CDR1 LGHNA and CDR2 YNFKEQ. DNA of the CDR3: TGTGCCAGCAGCCACGCCCTAGCAGATCAAGAGACCCAGTACTTC. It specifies CASSHALADQETQYF.

As DNA, the CDR3 is TGTGCCAGCAGTGAAGCGCTTCGGGGGTGGGTCAATCAGCCCCAGCATTTT. Its translation is CASSEALRGWVNQPQHF. The J gene is TRBJ1-5, the V gene TRBV6-1; a weak D match, TRBD1 (5 bases). The germline gives CDR1 MNHNS, CDR2 SASEGT. CDR3 length equals 17 residues. Trimming cost V 0 bases and J 3 bases, with 15 bases left between them.

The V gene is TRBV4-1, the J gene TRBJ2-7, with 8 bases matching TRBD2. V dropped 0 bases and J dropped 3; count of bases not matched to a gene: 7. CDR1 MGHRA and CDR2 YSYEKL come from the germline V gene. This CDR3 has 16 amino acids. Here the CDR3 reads CASSQDPAGALYEQYF. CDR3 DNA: TGCGCCAGCAGCCAAGACCCAGCGGGAGCCCTCTACGAGCAGTACTTC.

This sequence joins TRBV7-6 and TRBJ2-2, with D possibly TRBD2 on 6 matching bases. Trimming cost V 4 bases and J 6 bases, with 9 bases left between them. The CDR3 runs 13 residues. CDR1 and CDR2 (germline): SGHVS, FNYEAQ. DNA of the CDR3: TGTGCCAGCAGCTCGAGGGAGGCCGGGGAGCTGTTTTTT. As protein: CASSSREAGELFF.